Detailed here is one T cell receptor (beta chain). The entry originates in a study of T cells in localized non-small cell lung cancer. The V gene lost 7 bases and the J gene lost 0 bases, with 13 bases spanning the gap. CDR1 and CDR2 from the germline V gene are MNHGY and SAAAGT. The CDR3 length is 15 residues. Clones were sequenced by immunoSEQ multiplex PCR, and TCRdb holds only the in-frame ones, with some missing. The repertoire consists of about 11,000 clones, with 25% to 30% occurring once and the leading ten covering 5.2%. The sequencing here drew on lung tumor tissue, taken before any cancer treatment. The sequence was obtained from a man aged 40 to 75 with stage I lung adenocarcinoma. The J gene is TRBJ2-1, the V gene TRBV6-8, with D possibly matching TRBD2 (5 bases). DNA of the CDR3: TGTGCCAGCAAGTCCCGGGGAGACTCCTACAATGAGCAGTTCTTC. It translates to CASKSRGDSYNEQFF.